Below are 29 T cell receptor beta chains sequenced from a single sample in a study of blood T cell repertoires in COVID-19 (dated by TCRdb to 2018 to 2020). Library preparation used the immunoSEQ multiplex PCR assay. TCRdb took over this immuneACCESS table, retaining in-frame rearrangements with V and J assigned. Such tables are incomplete; in checked studies, under half of the missing clones stem from an unresolved V gene, and the remainder is unexplained. The sample yields about 370,000 clones; under 90% were counted once. The ten largest clones represent less than 2% of the sample. Sample: PBMCs or T cells enriched from blood (not recorded which). The receptors were gathered from a woman in her twenties or thirties who had recovered from COVID-19.

For the CDR3, the DNA is TGTGCTGGACTACAGGGGGCGGGTTGCTACACCTTC. Amino acids: CAGLQGAGCYTF. This chain links TRBV12-5 with TRBJ1-2, with 9 nucleotides matching TRBD1. Germline CDR1 LGHNT, CDR2 FRNRAP. V trimming: 11 bases; J trimming: 9 bases; junction bases outside the gene matches: 10. The CDR3 runs to 12 residues.

The chain recombines TRBV19 with TRBJ1-5; TRBD1 is a possible D gene (5 bases). The V end was cut by 8 bases, the J end by 7 bases, with 18 bases between. The CDR3 runs to 14 residues. Germline CDR1 and CDR2: LNHDA and SQIVND (reference sequence). CDR3 sequence (DNA): TGTGCCAGTTCCTTCCAGGGTGCAGGGCAGCCCCAGCATTTT. It translates to CASSFQGAGQPQHF.

The chain carries TRBV14 and TRBJ1-1; TRBD1 aligns across 8 bases. J gave up 1 base and V 4 bases, and 2 bases lay outside the gene matches. This CDR3 has 14 amino acids. Germline V gene data show CDR1 as SGHDN and CDR2 as FVKESK. The CDR3 reads CASSRTGWNTEAFF. The CDR3 DNA reads TGTGCCAGCAGCCGGACAGGGTGGAACACTGAAGCTTTCTTT. The entire variable domain, with the rest obtained from reference TRBV14 and TRBJ1-1, is as follows: EAGVTQFPSHSVIEKGQTVTLRCDPISGHDNLYWYRRVMGKEIKFLLHFVKESKQDESGMPNNRFLAERTGGTYSTLKVQPAELEDSGVYFCASSRTGWNTEAFFGQGTRLTVV.

This clone was observed once. The chain employs TRBV5-1 and TRBJ1-1, with no clear D. Per germline, CDR1 SGHRS and CDR2 YFSETQ. The germline V and J ends were trimmed by 1 base and 1 base, with 17 bases remaining between them. This CDR3 contains 17 residues. DNA for the CDR3: TGCGCCAGCAGCTTGAAGTTGGCCCCAGATCAGAACACTGAAGCTTTCTTT. Translating it yields CASSLKLAPDQNTEAFF.

This chain links TRBV19 with TRBJ2-3; TRBD2 matches at 9 bases. The V gene end was trimmed by 10 bases and the J gene end by 5 bases; junction bases not matched to a gene: 22. This CDR3 has 18 residues. CDR1 LNHDA and CDR2 SQIVND come from the germline V gene (reference sequence). CDR3 amino acids: CATTLPTLERGVGDTQYF. The CDR3 region has the DNA TGTGCCACCACACTTCCCACTCTGGAGCGGGGGGTTGGAGATACGCAGTATTTT. The full variable domain, completed using reference TRBV19 and TRBJ2-3, is DGGITQSPKYLFRKEGQNVTLSCEQNLNHDAMYWYRQDPGQGLRLIYYSQIVNDFQKGDIAEGYSVSREKKESFPLTVTSAQKNPTAFYLCATTLPTLERGVGDTQYFGPGTRLTVL.

The count of this clone is one. This CDR3 is CASRGTSGRGRETQYF. Written as DNA, the CDR3 is TGCGCCAGCAGGGGGACTAGCGGGAGAGGAAGGGAGACCCAGTACTTC. J is TRBJ2-5 and V is TRBV5-1, with 14 positions matching TRBD2. The CDR3 has 16 amino acids. Germline loops: CDR1 SGHRS, CDR2 YFSETQ. V shed 5 bases, J shed 5 bases, and the junction held 8 bases outside the gene matches.

V and J are TRBV6-5 and TRBJ2-7; TRBD2 agrees at 9 bases. J lost 1 base, V lost 5 bases, and 3 bases had no gene match. The CDR3 is made up of 14 amino acids. Germline V gene sequence: CDR1 MNHEY, CDR2 SVGAGI. The CDR3 DNA sequence: TGTGCCAGCAGTAGACTAGCGGATTCCTACGAGCAGTACTTC. Protein product: CASSRLADSYEQYF.

The chain carries TRBV28 and TRBJ1-2; 10 nucleotides agree with TRBD1. Germline loops: CDR1 MDHEN, CDR2 SYDVKM. V shed 4 bases and J 2 bases; nucleotides not matched to a gene: 22. The CDR3 has 21 amino acids. The DNA for the CDR3 is TGTGCCAGCAGTTCCCTAACCCCTTCACATCTCGACAGGGGGCACAACTATGGCTACACCTTC. Translated: CASSSLTPSHLDRGHNYGYTF.

V gene TRBV7-6 combines with J gene TRBJ1-2; 11 bases map to TRBD1. This CDR3 contains 21 residues. CDR1 is SGHVS and CDR2 is FNYEAQ in the germline V gene. The V gene end was trimmed by 2 bases and the J gene end by 0 bases; junction bases not matched to a gene: 17. The chain's CDR3 is CASSLTWTDGTGGTTNYGYTF. DNA of the CDR3: TGTGCCAGCAGCTTAACATGGACCGATGGGACAGGGGGTACAACTAACTATGGCTACACCTTC.

V and J are TRBV3-1 (or the pseudogene TRBV3-2) and TRBJ2-7; D is unclear. Trimming shortened V by 4 bases and J by 0 bases, and 13 bases separated the two germline ends. This CDR3 has 15 amino acids. Per germline, CDR1 LGHDT and CDR2 YNNKEL (reference sequence). The CDR3 DNA is TGTGCCAGCAGCCCCCCTGCGTCCCTCTCCTACGAGCAGTACTTC. It specifies CASSPPASLSYEQYF.

CDR3 sequence (DNA): TGTGCCACTTCCTTAGAGAATGAGCAGTTCTTC. Encoded protein: CATSLENEQFF. The chain uses TRBV2 and TRBJ2-1; no clear D. The CDR3 contains 11 residues. Trimming pared 10 bases from V and 7 bases from J, leaving 11 bases between. The germline V gene has CDR1 SNHLY and CDR2 FYNNEI.

The rearrangement uses TRBV4-1 and TRBJ1-4; the D is unclear. CDR3 size: 14 residues. The germline V gene has CDR1 MGHRA and CDR2 YSYEKL. Trimming left V 4 bases short and J 8 bases short, with 14 bases between. The CDR3, as DNA: TGCGCCAGCAGCCCTGTTGGCGGATCCGAAAAACTGTTTTTT. Protein sequence: CASSPVGGSEKLFF.

V gene TRBV7-9 combines with J gene TRBJ2-2; a weak D match, TRBD1 (5 bases). Trimming removed 3 bases at V and 5 bases at J, with 10 bases between. This CDR3 is built from 14 residues. Germline CDR1 reads SEHNR; CDR2 reads FQNEAQ (reference sequence). CDR3 protein: CASSFQGITGELFF. Here the CDR3 DNA reads TGTGCCAGCAGCTTCCAGGGTATAACCGGGGAGCTGTTTTTT.

V usage is TRBV5-4 and J usage is TRBJ2-7; D is ambiguous. V lost 5 bases and J 0 bases, leaving 15 bases between the germline ends. The CDR3 runs to 15 residues. Per the germline V gene, CDR1 is SGHNT and CDR2 is YYREEE (reference sequence). This CDR3 is CASRPDFRDSYEQYF. The CDR3, as DNA: TGTGCCAGCAGACCCGACTTCCGAGACTCCTACGAGCAGTACTTC.

The chain recombines TRBV18 with TRBJ1-5; a weak D match, TRBD1 (6 bases). The germline V gene encodes CDR1 KGHSH and CDR2 LQKENI. V was trimmed by 2 bases and J by 6 bases, leaving 11 bases between them. There are 14 residues in the CDR3. The CDR3 loop reads CASSPGQGSQPQHF. DNA of the CDR3: TGTGCCAGCTCACCAGGGCAGGGGTCTCAGCCCCAGCATTTT.

The chain has TRBV27 and TRBJ2-3; 8 bases agree with TRBD1. The ends lost 6 bases at V and 3 bases at J; junction bases unmatched: 17. The V gene's germline CDR1 is MNHEY and CDR2 SMNVEV (reference sequence). CDR3 length equals 18 residues. CDR3 sequence: CASSTPDRAHPRTDTQYF. The CDR3 nucleotides are TGTGCCAGCAGCACCCCGGACAGGGCCCATCCACGGACAGATACGCAGTATTTT.

The V and J genes are TRBV20-1 and TRBJ2-7; D gene unclear. The CDR3 spans 11 residues. Trimming removed 2 bases from V and 6 bases from J, with 8 bases in between. Germline CDR1 reads DFQATT; CDR2 reads SNEGSKA (reference sequence). For the CDR3, the DNA is TGCAGTGCTAGATTAACGGGCGAGCAGTACTTC. It is translated as CSARLTGEQYF.

This chain links TRBV30 with TRBJ2-3; D is possibly TRBD2 (6 bases). V lost 5 bases, J lost 4 bases, and 13 bases lay in between. The germline gives CDR1 GTSNPN, CDR2 SVGIG (reference sequence). The CDR3 loop spans 13 amino acids. The CDR3 DNA follows: TGTGCCTGGCGGGGGAATTCGGCAGATACGCAGTATTTT. This encodes CAWRGNSADTQYF.

This clone was counted only a few times. V gene TRBV9 combines with J gene TRBJ1-1; TRBD1 aligns across 7 bases. The germline gives CDR1 SGDLS, CDR2 YYNGEE. This CDR3 contains 14 residues. The trim removed 2 bases at V and 1 base at J, leaving 2 bases unmatched. CDR3 coding DNA: TGTGCCAGCAGCGTGAAGGGGGCGAACACTGAAGCTTTCTTT. Translation: CASSVKGANTEAFF.

The CDR3 spells CASVGTDTGELFF. In DNA, the CDR3 is TGTGCCAGCGTCGGGACTGACACCGGGGAGCTGTTTTTT. The chain uses TRBV6-5 and TRBJ2-2, with a possible D match to TRBD2 (6 bases). The CDR3 is 13 residues long. CDR1 is MNHEY and CDR2 is SVGAGI in the germline V gene. Trimming cost V 8 bases and J 3 bases, with 10 bases left between them.

The table lists this clone with a count of one. The rearrangement uses TRBV5-1 and TRBJ2-1; TRBD2 matches 13 bases. After removal of 4 bases from V and 5 bases from J, the junction contained 6 bases not matched to a gene. This CDR3 region has 16 residues. Germline V gives CDR1 SGHRS, CDR2 YFSETQ. In nucleotides, the CDR3 is TGCGCCAGCAGCGTCCCGACTAGCGGGAGGAACAATGAGCAGTTCTTC. Translation: CASSVPTSGRNNEQFF.

The chain uses TRBV15 and TRBJ1-1; maybe TRBD1 (6 bases). Germline values: CDR1 LNHNV, CDR2 YYDKDF (reference sequence). Deletions cut 0 bases from V and 4 bases from J, with 9 bases between. This CDR3 has 14 amino acids. This chain's CDR3 is CATSREGAGTEAFF. The CDR3 DNA reads as TGTGCCACCAGCAGAGAGGGGGCCGGCACTGAAGCTTTCTTT.

The chain links TRBV5-4 to TRBJ1-1, with TRBD1 identical over 7 bases. Germline lookup yields CDR1 SGHNT and CDR2 YYREEE (reference sequence). With V trimmed by 3 bases and J by 4 bases, 6 bases remained unmatched. The CDR3 spans 14 residues. The CDR3 region has the DNA TGTGCCAGCAGCTCCTACCGGGACAGCACTGAAGCTTTCTTT. Amino acids: CASSSYRDSTEAFF.

The chain employs TRBV27 and TRBJ2-4, with D possibly matching TRBD1 (7 bases). The CDR3 has 15 amino acids. CDR1 is MNHEY, CDR2 SMNVEV, per germline (reference sequence). Trimming left V 7 bases short and J 0 bases short, with 13 bases between. CDR3 region: CASKTQGGAKNIQYF. CDR3 nucleotides: TGTGCCAGCAAAACCCAGGGGGGAGCCAAAAACATTCAGTACTTC.

The V gene is TRBV7-2, the J gene TRBJ2-3, with 7 positions matching TRBD2. This CDR3 has 12 amino acids. Unmatched junction bases numbered 10, after V lost 6 bases and J lost 13 bases. Per the germline V gene, CDR1 is SGHTA and CDR2 is FQGNSA. CDR3 coding DNA: TGTGCCAGCAGTATCGGACTAGTCGTTGAGTATTTT. Translation gives CASSIGLVVEYF.

V is TRBV5-1 and J is TRBJ2-1; TRBD1 aligns across 7 bases. The V and J ends lost 0 bases and 2 bases, in that order; junction bases with no gene match: 5. Germline V gene sequence: CDR1 SGHRS, CDR2 YFSETQ. This CDR3 contains 16 residues. CDR3 region: CASSLVLTGTYNEQFF. Here the CDR3 DNA reads TGCGCCAGCAGCTTGGTTTTGACAGGGACCTACAATGAGCAGTTCTTC.

The genes are TRBV27 and TRBJ2-7; 8 positions match TRBD1. V dropped 7 bases and J dropped 0; count of bases not matched to a gene: 11. This CDR3 spans 16 amino acids. The V gene's germline CDR1 is MNHEY and CDR2 SMNVEV (reference sequence). The CDR3 DNA reads as TGTGCCAGCACCACCTGGACAGGGTATGGCTCCTACGAGCAGTACTTC. Translation: CASTTWTGYGSYEQYF.

The V gene is TRBV5-1, the J gene TRBJ1-1; 7 bases fit TRBD1. The germline V gene encodes CDR1 SGHRS and CDR2 YFSETQ. The CDR3 runs to 16 residues. The junction had 12 bases not matched to a gene; V was cut back by 6 bases and J by 1 base. DNA for the CDR3: TGCGCCAGCATCGGTGGGGCACGGACAGGGAACACTGAAGCTTTCTTT. Translated: CASIGGARTGNTEAFF.

This chain joins TRBV30 and TRBJ2-7; D unclear. Per germline, CDR1 GTSNPN and CDR2 SVGIG (reference sequence). Trimming took off 0 bases at V and 4 bases at J, with 10 bases between the two ends. The CDR3 covers 13 residues. DNA for the CDR3: TGTGCCTGGAGTGTTAGGAGTGAGTACGAGCAGTACTTC. It encodes CAWSVRSEYEQYF.